Sequencing of this TCR beta chain was carried out in a study of metastatic and nonmetastatic thyroid tumors. Whole-study context: Malignant and benign thyroid patients had repertoires compared in peripheral blood and tumor or nodule tissue. Study-wide results and limits: For both blood and tumor, malignant thyroid tumors reportedly showed significantly higher TCR beta diversity than benign nodules did.

This clone was picked up many times. Its antigen is as yet unknown. How the authors handled the data: Differences in CDR3 between clinicopathological groups were drawn on to build a classifier intended to discriminate distant-metastatic papillary thyroid cancer patients. TCRdb used MiXCR to call clones anew from the PCR reads. These V and J calls are TCRdb output, not the study's own analysis. The table lists about 40,000 clones, approximately 17% of them singletons. Before thyroid surgery, none of the patients had received any treatment. Trimming shortened V by 1 base and J by 5 bases, and 8 bases separated the two germline ends. This CDR3 region has 13 residues. The V gene's germline CDR1 is SGHTA and CDR2 FQGTGA.

Sequencing was done on a sample of tumor tissue. The TCR sequence derives from a female donor with papillary thyroid cancer or a benign thyroid nodule (not recorded which). Some clones in this sample may be carry-over from other donors' samples. This chain joins TRBV7-3 and TRBJ2-5; D is undetermined. CDR3 residues: CASSLMGRETQYF. The CDR3 DNA sequence: TGTGCCAGCAGCTTAATGGGCCGGGAGACCCAGTACTTC.